The 15 T cell receptor beta chains below were found in one sample sequenced in a study of T cell responses to AZD1222 COVID-19 vaccine. Libraries were prepared by immunoSEQ multiplex PCR; TCRdb keeps only in-frame clonotypes and omits some of them. The sample shows roughly 140,000 clones, 90% of them seen only once. Here the sequenced sample was peripheral blood, taken on day 0 of AZD1222 vaccination. These receptors all stem from an adult in good health.

This chain joins TRBV5-1 and TRBJ2-2; 7 bases match TRBD1. This CDR3 is built from 14 residues. Germline CDR1 is SGHRS and CDR2 is YFSETQ. J lost 6 bases, V lost 0 bases, and 2 bases had no gene match. The CDR3 region has the DNA TGCGCCAGCAGCTTGGGAGGGGGCTCCGGGGAGCTGTTTTTT. This encodes CASSLGGGSGELFF.

CDR3 in DNA: TGCGCCAGCAGCCAAGAGACAGGGGGTTTCACCGGGGAGCTGTTTTTT. Translation: CASSQETGGFTGELFF. The chain carries TRBV4-1 and TRBJ2-2, with 9 nucleotides matching TRBD1. This CDR3 comprises 16 residues. The germline gives CDR1 MGHRA, CDR2 YSYEKL. J was trimmed by 4 bases and V by 0 bases; bases with no gene match: 3.

This clone was detected a few times. This chain connects TRBV4-3 to TRBJ1-2, with D uncertain. The V gene lost 0 bases and the J gene lost 6 bases, with 17 bases spanning the gap. CDR1 and CDR2 (germline): LGHNA, YSLEER. The CDR3 runs 16 residues. CDR3 sequence reads: CASSQDGPARRNGYTF. CDR3 in DNA: TGCGCCAGCAGCCAAGATGGTCCCGCGCGCCGTAATGGCTACACCTTC.

This chain connects TRBV12-3 or TRBV12-4 to TRBJ1-1; unclear D gene. The CDR3 is 12 residues long. Trimming stripped 2 bases from V and 3 bases from J, with 4 bases between. CDR3 loop: CASSLLYTEAFF. CDR3 DNA sequence: TGTGCCAGCAGTTTATTGTACACTGAAGCTTTCTTT.

In this sample, this clone turned up once. The V gene is TRBV28, the J gene TRBJ2-7; tentative D call: TRBD2 (6 bases). Germline V lookup: CDR1 MDHEN, CDR2 SYDVKM. V dropped 6 bases and J dropped 3 bases, with 9 bases sitting between them. This CDR3 is built from 12 residues. For the CDR3, the DNA is TGTGCCAGCAGCCCTAGCGACTACGAGCAGTACTTC. It codes for CASSPSDYEQYF.

Only one count was recorded for this clone. This chain uses TRBV28 with TRBJ1-5; tentatively, D is TRBD1 (5 bases). There are 15 residues in the CDR3. The germline V gene has CDR1 MDHEN and CDR2 SYDVKM. Trimming stripped 5 bases from V and 1 base from J, with 12 bases between. DNA for the CDR3: TGTGCCAGCAGTACCCGGGACCCCAGCAATCAGCCCCAGCATTTT. It specifies CASSTRDPSNQPQHF.

V and J are TRBV27 and TRBJ1-5; TRBD1 agrees at 12 bases. CDR3 size: 16 residues. From germline, CDR1 is MNHEY and CDR2 SMNVEV (reference sequence). The ends lost 2 bases at V and 6 bases at J; junction bases unmatched: 5. The CDR3 reads CASSLGTGGGGQPQHF. The CDR3, as DNA: TGTGCCAGCAGTTTAGGGACAGGGGGCGGAGGTCAGCCCCAGCATTTT.

The chain carries TRBV7-2 and TRBJ2-7; 9 bases map to TRBD2. There are 14 residues in the CDR3. V lost 5 bases and J lost 4; bases outside the gene matches: 6. CDR1 is SGHTA, CDR2 FQGNSA, per germline. CDR3: CASSQGLAWYEQYF. The CDR3 DNA follows: TGTGCCAGCAGCCAAGGACTAGCGTGGTACGAGCAGTACTTC.

V is TRBV20-1 and J is TRBJ1-4; D gene unclear. Germline CDR1 reads DFQATT; CDR2 reads SNEGSKA (reference sequence). Trimming left V 3 bases short and J 1 base short, with 12 bases between. The length of the CDR3 is 15 residues. CDR3 amino acids: CSASPGRRTNEKLFF. In nucleotides, the CDR3 is TGCAGTGCTAGTCCTGGGCGCAGAACTAATGAAAAACTGTTTTTT.

The chain couples TRBV24-1 to TRBJ2-1; TRBD1 or TRBD2 may be the D gene (5 bases each). Trimming removed 9 bases from V and 2 bases from J, with 13 bases in between. The CDR3 loop spans 14 amino acids. Per the germline V gene, CDR1 is KGHDR and CDR2 is SFDVKD. Here the CDR3 reads CATESRGAYNEQFF. The CDR3 region has the DNA TGTGCCACCGAATCCCGAGGGGCCTACAATGAGCAGTTCTTC.

CDR3 in amino acids: CASSLGTSGRNEQFF. In DNA, the CDR3 is TGTGCCAGCAGCTTAGGGACTAGCGGGAGGAATGAGCAGTTCTTC. The J gene is TRBJ2-1, the V gene TRBV11-3; 14 bases line up with TRBD2. The CDR3 covers 15 residues. V dropped 1 base and J dropped 7; count of bases not matched to a gene: 0. Germline lookup yields CDR1 SGHNT and CDR2 YENEEA.

This rearrangement joins TRBV27 to TRBJ1-2; TRBD1 matches 9 bases. Germline V lookup: CDR1 MNHEY, CDR2 SMNVEV (reference sequence). The length of the CDR3 is 14 residues. Losses at the gene ends were 4 bases for V and 5 bases for J; bases not matched to a gene: 5. As DNA, the CDR3 is TGTGCCAGCAGTTCATATGGGACAGGGTATGGCTACACCTTC. It translates to CASSSYGTGYGYTF.

CDR3 bases: TGTGCCAGCACCCCGCGTCGGGGCGGATGGAGTGAGCAGTTCTTC. This gives the protein CASTPRRGGWSEQFF. This chain links TRBV6-2 or TRBV6-3 with TRBJ2-1; the D gene could be TRBD1 or TRBD2 (5 bases each). Trimming left V 7 bases short and J 9 bases short, with 22 bases between. Germline loops: CDR1 MNHEY, CDR2 SVGEGT. CDR3 length: 15 residues.

CDR3 nucleotides: TGTGCCAGCAGTACTCGAGGGCTAGCTGAAGAGACCCAGTACTTC. It yields the protein CASSTRGLAEETQYF. This sequence joins TRBV6-2 or TRBV6-3 and TRBJ2-5, with D perhaps TRBD2 (5 bases). CDR1 is MNHEY, CDR2 SVGEGT, per germline. This CDR3 is 15 amino acids long. V shed 5 bases and J shed 3 bases, with 16 bases lying between them.

The V gene is TRBV19, the J gene TRBJ2-5, with D unclear. The tail of the sequence fits TRBJ2-7 better, so the J call may be wrong. This CDR3 comprises 13 residues. From germline, CDR1 is LNHDA and CDR2 SQIVND (reference sequence). The CDR3 sequence: CASGLSLSYEQYF. The CDR3 DNA is TGTGCCAGTGGGCTGTCGCTCTCCTACGAGCAGTACTTC.